This TCR beta chain was identified during a study of graft-versus-host responses after intestinal transplantation. Data came from immunoSEQ multiplex PCR; TCRdb stores just in-frame clones and leaves some out. The data hold about 120,000 clones, with approximately 95% observed a single time. Concerning this clone itself: What it recognizes is unknown.

The receptor was isolated from a human donor who received an intestinal transplant. Specimen: unstimulated CD8+ T cells sorted from spleen or lymph node cells, collected before intestinal transplant.

The CDR3 sequence: CASSLWTGGEKLFF. The DNA of the CDR3 is TGTGCCAGCAGTTTATGGACAGGAGGTGAAAAACTGTTTTTT. The chain links TRBV28 to TRBJ1-4, with a possible D match to TRBD1 (6 bases). There are 14 residues in the CDR3. In germline, CDR1 is MDHEN, CDR2 SYDVKM. Trimming took 0 bases from V and 7 from J, leaving 9 bases between them.